This TCR beta chain came from a study of blood T cells in healthy people across ages. CDR3 length equals 13 residues. CDR1 and CDR2 from the germline V gene are MNHEY and SVGEGT. Trimming removed 0 bases from V and 7 bases from J, with 10 bases in between. Note on this clonotype: Its specificity is not known.

Study-wide findings and caveats: Changes seen in expanded clonotypes were possibly confounded by donor CMV status left unknown.

A second PCR of 7 to 11 cycles used a sample-barcoded 5' primer and a J-beta primer mix. In TCRdb, the 5' RACE reads were re-called with MiXCR into one record per CDR3 protein. The table records hundreds of thousands of distinct CDR3 sequences, around two fifths of them present only once. The genes are TRBV6-2 or TRBV6-3 and TRBJ2-7; no clear D gene. The sequence derives from a man in his sixties in good health. Sequencing used blood. CDR3 in amino acids: CASSYSNGLEQYF. DNA of the CDR3: TGTGCCAGCAGTTACTCGAACGGGCTAGAGCAGTACTTC.